This section outlines one T cell receptor beta chain sequence together with its context. Its antigen is undetermined. A junction boundary mismatches the germline segment, possibly from a read error. This specimen comes from a study of read filtering for tumor transcriptome and immune sequencing. General study results and limits: The sorted CD138-negative fraction was a mixed bone marrow immune population, not purified T cells. IR-seq and RNA-seq agreed better without single-read clonotypes.

From about 400 ng of RNA, a library with molecular barcoded alpha/delta and beta/gamma adaptors was made. TCRdb ran MiXCR on the reads and lists one entry per CDR3 protein. This sample has approximately 5,800 distinct CDR3 sequences, with around 21% found just once. This CDR3 contains 14 residues. Germline V gene lookup returns CDR1 SGHNT and CDR2 YYREEE (reference sequence). The source material was a population of CD138-negative cells sorted from bone marrow. This TCR derives from a donor aged 40 or older with multiple myeloma. This chain connects TRBV5-4 to TRBJ1-1; TRBD1 matches at 9 bases. DNA for the CDR3: TGTTCCAGCACCTTGGACAGGGGTGGAACTGAAGCTTTCTTT. This sequence encodes CSSTLDRGGTEAFF.